This T cell receptor (beta chain) is drawn from a study of blood T cell repertoires in COVID-19. Background on the study: T cells, B-cell-depleted T cells, or PBMCs supplied cDNA or gDNA.

As originally analysed: Reference gene primer amplification in the assay estimated nucleated cell counts. Here immunoSEQ multiplex PCR was the method, and the copy in TCRdb shows in-frame clones only, minus some. For V, J and clone size, that table is used; D and trimming come from the DNA. The data contain about 100,000 clones, roughly 80% of them singletons. The origin of this receptor is a man aged 65 to 79 with active or convalescent COVID-19. Sequenced: peripheral blood.

The CDR3 DNA is TGTGCCAGCAGTGATACTAGCGGGGCAGATACGCAGTATTTT. Residues: CASSDTSGADTQYF. V usage is TRBV6-1 and J usage is TRBJ2-3, with 10 bases aligning to TRBD2. CDR1 MNHNS and CDR2 SASEGT come from the germline V gene. The CDR3 is 14 amino acids. The junction had 1 base not matched to a gene; V was cut back by 3 bases and J by 4 bases.